The next 23 T cell receptor beta chains were all read from a single sample in a study of cytomegalovirus exposure and HLA in healthy donors. PCR involved 60 Vbeta and 13 Jbeta primers. Clones were sequenced by immunoSEQ multiplex PCR, and TCRdb holds only the in-frame ones, with some missing. The sample holds 180,000 or so clones; 60% to 80% are singletons and the top ten take over 12%. Material for sequencing was PBMCs. These receptors all stem from a man aged 45-65 years in good health and CMV-seropositive.

The V gene is TRBV28, the J gene TRBJ2-1; a possible D gene is TRBD1 (6 bases). V gave up 11 bases and J gave up 5 bases, with 16 bases separating them. CDR1 is MDHEN and CDR2 is SYDVKM in the germline V gene. This CDR3 region has 13 residues. The CDR3 sequence: CAGGQKSDNEQFF. For the CDR3, the DNA is TGTGCCGGCGGACAGAAATCAGACAATGAGCAGTTCTTC.

V and J are TRBV28 and TRBJ2-5; the match to TRBD2 covers 10 bases. This CDR3 has 15 amino acids. Germline V lookup: CDR1 MDHEN, CDR2 SYDVKM. The ends lost 7 bases at V and 5 bases at J; junction bases unmatched: 10. The CDR3 nucleotides are TGTGCCAGCACCACCCAGCGGGGGGGCCTGGAGACCCAGTACTTC. Translation: CASTTQRGGLETQYF. The variable domain in full, completed from reference TRBV28 and TRBJ2-5, reads DVKVTQSSRYLVKRTGEKVFLECVQDMDHENMFWYRQDPGLGLRLIYFSYDVKMKEKGDIPEGYSVSREKKERFSLILESASTNQTSMYLCASTTQRGGLETQYFGPGTRLLVL.

The gene calls are TRBV19 and TRBJ2-3; TRBD2 agrees at 8 bases. Trimming removed 6 bases from V and 1 base from J; junction bases left unmatched: 6. This CDR3 contains 15 residues. Germline V CDR1 and CDR2: LNHDA, SQIVND (reference sequence). The CDR3 spells CASRSSTSGTDTQYF. The CDR3 DNA is TGTGCCAGTAGATCCTCGACTAGCGGCACAGATACGCAGTATTTT. Based on the CDR3 plus reference TRBV19 and TRBJ2-3, the full variable domain is DGGITQSPKYLFRKEGQNVTLSCEQNLNHDAMYWYRQDPGQGLRLIYYSQIVNDFQKGDIAEGYSVSREKKESFPLTVTSAQKNPTAFYLCASRSSTSGTDTQYFGPGTRLTVL.

This chain joins TRBV2 and TRBJ1-6; TRBD1 is a possible D gene (5 bases). Looked up from germline, CDR1 is SNHLY and CDR2 is FYNNEI. Trimming pared 5 bases from V and 10 bases from J, leaving 21 bases between. The CDR3 spans 16 residues. CDR3 residues: CASSRGPGGLVSPLHF. In DNA, the CDR3 is TGTGCCAGCAGTAGGGGTCCCGGAGGGTTAGTCTCACCCCTCCACTTT.

This clone occurred a few times. The genes are TRBV18 and TRBJ2-7; unclear D gene. Trimming removed 2 bases at V and 2 bases at J, with 16 bases between. The CDR3 totals 16 residues. Germline assignment: CDR1 KGHSH and CDR2 LQKENI. The CDR3 coding sequence is TGTGCCAGCTCACCAGTTCCTCTGGCAGTAGCCTACGAGCAGTACGTC. It encodes CASSPVPLAVAYEQYV.

The chain is built from TRBV15 and TRBJ2-7; 9 bases fit TRBD1. The V and J ends lost 1 base and 1 base, in that order; junction bases with no gene match: 5. Germline-derived CDR1 and CDR2 are LNHNV and YYDKDF (reference sequence). The CDR3 loop spans 16 amino acids. Here the CDR3 DNA reads TGTGCCACCAGCAGAGGAACGGGACAGGGTTCCTACGAGCAGTACTTC. Protein product: CATSRGTGQGSYEQYF.

The chain is built from TRBV5-4 and TRBJ2-5; 8 bases are a match to TRBD1. Germline V CDR1 and CDR2: SGHNT, YYREEE (reference sequence). The CDR3 spans 14 residues. Trimming at V came to 4 bases and at J to 5 bases, leaving 7 bases not matched to a gene. DNA of the CDR3: TGTGCCAGCAGCGCTCGGGACAGGAGGGAGACCCAGTACTTC. Translated, it gives CASSARDRRETQYF.

V is TRBV4-1 and J is TRBJ2-1; TRBD2 aligns across 16 bases. The CDR3 spans 17 residues. After removal of 4 bases from V and 8 bases from J, the junction contained 8 bases not matched to a gene. Germline assignment: CDR1 MGHRA and CDR2 YSYEKL. The CDR3 is CASSRRGTSGGADEQFF. The CDR3 bases are TGCGCCAGCAGCCGCCGTGGGACTAGCGGGGGGGCCGATGAGCAGTTCTTC.

In nucleotides, the CDR3 is TGTGCCAGCAGCGGCTTTCCTCAGGGTTCTAATGAAAAACTGTTTTTT. It encodes CASSGFPQGSNEKLFF. The V and J genes are TRBV9 and TRBJ1-4; D possibly corresponds to TRBD1 (5 bases). Trimming shortened V by 3 bases and J by 3 bases, and 15 bases separated the two germline ends. Germline V CDR1 and CDR2: SGDLS, YYNGEE. The CDR3 is 16 residues long.

The chain is built from TRBV29-1 and TRBJ2-1; 11 nucleotides match TRBD2. Germline CDR1 is SQVTM and CDR2 is ANQGSEA. The CDR3 covers 13 residues. After removal of 6 bases from V and 9 bases from J, the junction contained 7 bases not matched to a gene. CDR3: CSVRLAGKGEQFF. CDR3 in DNA: TGCAGCGTGCGACTAGCGGGGAAAGGTGAGCAGTTCTTC.

The chain employs TRBV18 and TRBJ2-5; possibly TRBD1 for D (6 bases). The CDR3 covers 13 residues. The V end was cut by 4 bases, the J end by 4 bases, with 10 bases between. The germline gives CDR1 KGHSH, CDR2 LQKENI. The CDR3 DNA reads TGTGCCAGCTCACAGGGGGTTGGAGAGACCCAGTACTTC. Encoded protein: CASSQGVGETQYF.

DNA of the CDR3: TGTGCCACCAGCAGAGGGGGACAGGAGGGTCAGCCCCAGCATTTT. Its translation: CATSRGGQEGQPQHF. The rearrangement joins TRBV15 to TRBJ1-5; 8 bases are a match to TRBD1. The CDR3 is 15 amino acids. J lost 6 bases, V lost 1 base, and 5 bases had no gene match. From germline, CDR1 is LNHNV and CDR2 YYDKDF (reference sequence).

The rearrangement joins TRBV9 to TRBJ1-2, with TRBD1 matching over 9 bases. Trimming took 2 bases from V and 5 from J; bases not matched to a gene: 7. CDR3 length: 15 residues. CDR1 is SGDLS, CDR2 YYNGEE, per germline. CDR3 nucleotides: TGTGCCAGCAGCGTCCTGGACAGGGGAGGATATGGCTACACCTTC. The encoded protein is CASSVLDRGGYGYTF. The whole variable domain, remainder taken from reference TRBV9 and TRBJ1-2, is DSGVTQTPKHLITATGQRVTLRCSPRSGDLSVYWYQQSLDQGLQFLIQYYNGEERAKGNILERFSAQQFPDLHSELNLSSLELGDSALYFCASSVLDRGGYGYTFGSGTRLTVV.

The chain couples TRBV7-6 to TRBJ1-5; TRBD1 aligns across 8 bases. The CDR3 sequence is 16 residues long. CDR1 is SGHVS, CDR2 FNYEAQ, per germline. After removal of 1 base from V and 7 bases from J, the junction contained 9 bases not matched to a gene. CDR3 in DNA: TGTGCCAGCAGCTTAGAGCCAGGGGGCTGGGGACAGCCCCAGCATTTT. It specifies CASSLEPGGWGQPQHF.

This clone was seen only a few times. CDR3 loop: CASSGNRGKTEAFF. CDR3 bases: TGTGCCAGCAGCGGAAACAGGGGCAAAACTGAAGCTTTCTTT. The rearrangement joins TRBV11-2 to TRBJ1-1, with 7 bases identical to TRBD1. The CDR3 contains 14 residues. The V gene's germline CDR1 is SGHAT and CDR2 FQNNGV. J was trimmed by 5 bases and V by 5 bases; bases with no gene match: 8.

V gene TRBV7-9 combines with J gene TRBJ2-1, with D unresolved. The germline V gene has CDR1 SEHNR and CDR2 FQNEAQ (reference sequence). The CDR3 is 12 amino acids. V lost 5 bases and J lost 6, with 8 bases in between. The DNA for the CDR3 is TGTGCCAGCAGCCCCACTACCAATGAGCAGTTCTTC. Translating gives CASSPTTNEQFF.

The V and J genes are TRBV9 and TRBJ2-2; possible D gene TRBD1, 6 bases. This CDR3 is built from 15 residues. V lost 0 bases to trimming and J lost 5 bases, with 11 bases between them. Germline V gene sequence: CDR1 SGDLS, CDR2 YYNGEE. CDR3 sequence (DNA): TGTGCCAGCAGCGTAGGCCAGGGGCGGACCGGGGAGCTGTTTTTT. It encodes CASSVGQGRTGELFF.

The CDR3 DNA reads TGCGCCAGCAGCCCTTTCGGGGGGAACAATGAGCAGTTCTTC. Its protein is CASSPFGGNNEQFF. This chain connects TRBV4-3 to TRBJ2-1; 7 nucleotides agree with TRBD2. The germline CDR1 and CDR2 sequences are LGHNA and YSLEER. V gave up 4 bases and J gave up 5 bases; unmatched junction bases: 5. The CDR3 is 14 residues long.

This chain links TRBV7-6 with TRBJ1-1; TRBD1 matches at 7 bases. J was trimmed by 0 bases and V by 1 base; bases with no gene match: 8. The CDR3 spans 17 residues. Germline V gene lookup returns CDR1 SGHVS and CDR2 FNYEAQ. The CDR3 region is CASSLERQGRMNTEAFF. CDR3 DNA sequence: TGTGCCAGCAGCTTAGAACGACAGGGCAGAATGAACACTGAAGCTTTCTTT.

The chain carries TRBV5-1 and TRBJ2-3; 8 positions agree with TRBD1. Germline loops: CDR1 SGHRS, CDR2 YFSETQ. The CDR3 runs 16 residues. With V trimmed by 2 bases and J by 2 bases, 7 bases remained unmatched. CDR3 sequence reads: CASSLRQGRNTDTQYF. The CDR3 DNA reads TGCGCCAGCAGCTTAAGACAGGGGCGGAACACAGATACGCAGTATTTT.

Details on this clone: The CDR3 does not end in the conserved phenylalanine or tryptophan, so this is likely a read error. This chain connects TRBV6-6 to TRBJ1-5; 11 nucleotides line up with TRBD1. The ends lost 11 bases at V and 7 bases at J; junction bases unmatched: 13. Germline CDR1 reads MNHNY; CDR2 reads SVGAGI (reference sequence). This CDR3 comprises 15 residues. The chain's CDR3 is CAASRAGTGGQPQHL. CDR3 DNA sequence: TGTGCCGCCTCAAGAGCCGGGACAGGGGGACAGCCCCAGCATCTT.

The V and J genes are TRBV5-5 and TRBJ1-2; D is perhaps TRBD1 (5 bases). Trimming stripped 7 bases from V and 4 bases from J, with 17 bases between. Germline CDR1 reads SGHKS; CDR2 reads YYEKEE (reference sequence). CDR3 length equals 14 residues. The CDR3 sequence: CASGSQGGVYGYTF. DNA of the CDR3: TGTGCCAGCGGATCGCAAGGAGGGGTCTATGGCTACACCTTC.

This chain links TRBV7-3 with TRBJ2-1, with 14 bases that match TRBD2. CDR1 SGHTA and CDR2 FQGTGA come from the germline V gene. V lost 4 bases to trimming and J lost 7 bases; unmatched junction nucleotides: 6. The CDR3 totals 16 residues. In DNA, the CDR3 is TGTGCCAGCAGCTACGGGACTAGCGGGGGAAGAAATGAGCAGTTCTTC. Residues: CASSYGTSGGRNEQFF.